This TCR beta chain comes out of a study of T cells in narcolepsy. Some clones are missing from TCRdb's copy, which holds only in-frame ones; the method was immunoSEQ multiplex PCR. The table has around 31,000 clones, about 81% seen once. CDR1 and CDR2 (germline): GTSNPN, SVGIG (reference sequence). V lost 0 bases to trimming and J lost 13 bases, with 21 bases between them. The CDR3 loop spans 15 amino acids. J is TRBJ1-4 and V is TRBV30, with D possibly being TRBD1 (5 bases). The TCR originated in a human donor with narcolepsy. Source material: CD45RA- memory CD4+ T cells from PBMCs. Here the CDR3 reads CAWSVRGRRVRRLFF. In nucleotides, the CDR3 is TGTGCCTGGAGTGTAAGGGGAAGGAGGGTTAGAAGACTGTTTTTT.